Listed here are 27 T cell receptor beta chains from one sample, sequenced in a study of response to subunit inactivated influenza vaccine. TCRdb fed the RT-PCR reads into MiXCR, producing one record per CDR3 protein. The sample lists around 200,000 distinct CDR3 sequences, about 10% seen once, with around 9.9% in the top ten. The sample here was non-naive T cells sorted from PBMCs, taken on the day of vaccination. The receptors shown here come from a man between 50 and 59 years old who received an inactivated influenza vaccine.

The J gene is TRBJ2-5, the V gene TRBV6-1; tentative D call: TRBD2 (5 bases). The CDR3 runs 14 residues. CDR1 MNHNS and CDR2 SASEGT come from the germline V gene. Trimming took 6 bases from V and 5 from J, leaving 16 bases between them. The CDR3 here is CASSPPGWEETQYF. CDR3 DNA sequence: TGTGCCAGCAGCCCTCCCGGATGGGAGGAGACCCAGTACTTC.

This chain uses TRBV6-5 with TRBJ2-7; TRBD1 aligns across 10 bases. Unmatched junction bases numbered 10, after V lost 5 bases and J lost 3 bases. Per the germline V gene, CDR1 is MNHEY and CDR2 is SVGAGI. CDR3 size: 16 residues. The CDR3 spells CASSNHGTGVVYEQYF. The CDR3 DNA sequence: TGTGCCAGCAGTAACCATGGGACAGGGGTAGTCTACGAGCAGTACTTC.

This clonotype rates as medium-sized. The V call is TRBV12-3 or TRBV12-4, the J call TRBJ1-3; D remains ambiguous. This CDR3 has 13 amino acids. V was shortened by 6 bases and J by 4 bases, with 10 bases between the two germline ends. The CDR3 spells CASRRSSGNTIYF. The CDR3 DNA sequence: TGTGCCAGCAGACGTTCATCGGGAAACACCATATATTTT.

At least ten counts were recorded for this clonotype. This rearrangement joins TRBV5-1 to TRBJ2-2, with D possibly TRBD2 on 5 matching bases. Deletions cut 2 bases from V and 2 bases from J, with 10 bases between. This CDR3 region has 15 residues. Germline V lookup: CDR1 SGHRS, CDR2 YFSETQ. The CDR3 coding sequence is TGCGCCAGCAGCTTACGAACTAGTAACACCGGGGAGCTGTTTTTT. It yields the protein CASSLRTSNTGELFF.

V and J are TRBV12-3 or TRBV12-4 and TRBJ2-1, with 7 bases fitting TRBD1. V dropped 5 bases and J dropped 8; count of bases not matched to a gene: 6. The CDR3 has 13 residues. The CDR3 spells CASSQTGWDEQFF. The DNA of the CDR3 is TGTGCCAGCAGTCAGACAGGGTGGGATGAGCAGTTCTTC.

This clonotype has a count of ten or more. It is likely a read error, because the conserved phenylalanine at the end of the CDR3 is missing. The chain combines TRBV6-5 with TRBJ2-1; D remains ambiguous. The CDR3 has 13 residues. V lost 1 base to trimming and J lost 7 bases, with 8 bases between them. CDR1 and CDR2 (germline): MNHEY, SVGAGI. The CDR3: CASSYLNENEQFL. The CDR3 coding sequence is TGTGCCAGCAGTTACTTGAATGAGAATGAGCAGTTCCTC.

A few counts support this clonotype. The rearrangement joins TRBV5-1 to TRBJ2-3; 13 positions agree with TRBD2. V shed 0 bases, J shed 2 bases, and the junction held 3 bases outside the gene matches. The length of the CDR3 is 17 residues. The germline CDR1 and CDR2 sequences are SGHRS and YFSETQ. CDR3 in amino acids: CASSLGTSGSNTDTQYF. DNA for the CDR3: TGCGCCAGCAGCTTGGGGACTAGCGGGAGCAACACAGATACGCAGTATTTT.

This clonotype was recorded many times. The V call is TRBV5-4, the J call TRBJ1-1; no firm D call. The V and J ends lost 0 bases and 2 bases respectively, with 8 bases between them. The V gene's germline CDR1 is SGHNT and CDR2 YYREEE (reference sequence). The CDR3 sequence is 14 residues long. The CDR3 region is CASSLARANTEAFF. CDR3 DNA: TGTGCCAGCAGCTTGGCTAGGGCCAACACTGAAGCTTTCTTT. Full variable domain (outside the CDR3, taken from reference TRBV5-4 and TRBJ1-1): ETGVTQSPTHLIKTRGQQVTLRCSSQSGHNTVSWYQQALGQGPQFIFQYYREEENGRGNFPPRFSGLQFPNYSSELNVNALELDDSALYLCASSLARANTEAFFGQGTRLTVV.

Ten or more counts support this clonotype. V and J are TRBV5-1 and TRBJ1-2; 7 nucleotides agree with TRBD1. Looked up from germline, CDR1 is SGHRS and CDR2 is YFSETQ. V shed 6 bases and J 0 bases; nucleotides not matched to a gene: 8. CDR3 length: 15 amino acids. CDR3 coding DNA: TGCGCCAGCACCCTTACAGGGGACTCTAACTATGGCTACACCTTC. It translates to CASTLTGDSNYGYTF.

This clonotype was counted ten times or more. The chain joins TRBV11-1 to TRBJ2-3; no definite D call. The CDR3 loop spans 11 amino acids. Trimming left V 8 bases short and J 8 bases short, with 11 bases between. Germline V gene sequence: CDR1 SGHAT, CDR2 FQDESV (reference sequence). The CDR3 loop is CASATGVTQYF. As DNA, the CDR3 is TGTGCCAGCGCAACTGGGGTTACGCAGTATTTT. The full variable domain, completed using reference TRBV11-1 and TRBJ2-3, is EAEVAQSPRYKITEKSQAVAFWCDPISGHATLYWYRQILGQGPELLVQFQDESVVDDSQLPKDRFSAERLKGVDSTLKIQPAELGDSAMYLCASATGVTQYFGPGTRLTVL.

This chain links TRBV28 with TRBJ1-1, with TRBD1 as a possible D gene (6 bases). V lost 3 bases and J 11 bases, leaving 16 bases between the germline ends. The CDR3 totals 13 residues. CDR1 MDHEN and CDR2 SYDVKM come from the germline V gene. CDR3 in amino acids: CASSFSGVGEAFF. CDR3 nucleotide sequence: TGTGCCAGCAGTTTTTCAGGGGTGGGGGAGGCTTTCTTT.

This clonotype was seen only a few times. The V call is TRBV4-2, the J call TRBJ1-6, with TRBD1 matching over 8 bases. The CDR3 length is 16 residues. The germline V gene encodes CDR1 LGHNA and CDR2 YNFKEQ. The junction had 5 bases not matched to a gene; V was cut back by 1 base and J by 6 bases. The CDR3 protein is CASSQGAGQGNSPLHF. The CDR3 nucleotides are TGTGCCAGCAGCCAAGGGGCAGGACAGGGTAATTCACCCCTCCACTTT.

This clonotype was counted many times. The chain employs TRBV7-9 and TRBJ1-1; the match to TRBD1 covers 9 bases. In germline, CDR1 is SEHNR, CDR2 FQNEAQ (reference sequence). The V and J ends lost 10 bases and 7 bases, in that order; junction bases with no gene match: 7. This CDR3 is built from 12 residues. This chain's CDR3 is CATRGQGFEAFF. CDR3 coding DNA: TGTGCCACAAGGGGACAGGGTTTTGAAGCTTTCTTT. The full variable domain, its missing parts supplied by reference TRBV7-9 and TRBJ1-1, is DTGVSQNPRHKITKRGQNVTFRCDPISEHNRLYWYRQTLGQGPEFLTYFQNEAQLEKSRLLSDRFSAERPKGSFSTLEIQRTEQGDSAMYLCATRGQGFEAFFGQGTRLTVV.

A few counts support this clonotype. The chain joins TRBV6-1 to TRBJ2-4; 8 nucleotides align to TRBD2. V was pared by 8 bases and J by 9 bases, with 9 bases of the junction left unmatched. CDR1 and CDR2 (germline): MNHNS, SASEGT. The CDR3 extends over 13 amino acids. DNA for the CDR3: TGTGCCAGCGCCCCGGGGGGGGGTGGCATTCAGTACTTC. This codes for CASAPGGGGIQYF.

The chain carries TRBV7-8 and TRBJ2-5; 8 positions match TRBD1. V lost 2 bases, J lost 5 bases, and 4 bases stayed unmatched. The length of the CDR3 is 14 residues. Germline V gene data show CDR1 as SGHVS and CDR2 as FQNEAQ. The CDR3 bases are TGTGCCAGCAGCTTACAGGGGGCGGCGGAGACCCAGTACTTC. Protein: CASSLQGAAETQYF. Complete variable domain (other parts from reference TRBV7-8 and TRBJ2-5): GAGVSQSPRYKVAKRGQDVALRCDPISGHVSLFWYQQALGQGPEFLTYFQNEAQLDKSGLPSDRFFAERPEGSVSTLKIQRTQQEDSAVYLCASSLQGAAETQYFGPGTRLLVL.

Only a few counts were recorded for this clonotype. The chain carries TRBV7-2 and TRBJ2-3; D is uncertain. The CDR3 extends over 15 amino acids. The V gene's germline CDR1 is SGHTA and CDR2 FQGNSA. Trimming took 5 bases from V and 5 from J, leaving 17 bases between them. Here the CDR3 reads CASSPGLPPRDTQYF. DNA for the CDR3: TGTGCCAGCAGCCCCGGCCTCCCCCCGAGAGATACGCAGTATTTT.

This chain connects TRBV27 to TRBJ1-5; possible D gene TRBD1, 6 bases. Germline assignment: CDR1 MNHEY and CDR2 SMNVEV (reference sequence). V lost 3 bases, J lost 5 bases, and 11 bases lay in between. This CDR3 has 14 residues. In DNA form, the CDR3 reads TGTGCCAGCAGTTTGTTACAGGGAGATCAGCCCCAGCATTTT. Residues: CASSLLQGDQPQHF.

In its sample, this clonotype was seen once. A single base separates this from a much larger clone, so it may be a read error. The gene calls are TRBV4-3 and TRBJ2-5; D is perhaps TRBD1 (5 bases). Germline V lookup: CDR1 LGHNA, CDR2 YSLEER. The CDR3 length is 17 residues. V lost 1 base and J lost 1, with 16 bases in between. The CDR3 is CASSQVRQPPTQETQYF. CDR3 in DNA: TGCGCCAGCAGCCAAGTTCGACAGCCCCCAACCCAAGAGACCCAGTACTTC.

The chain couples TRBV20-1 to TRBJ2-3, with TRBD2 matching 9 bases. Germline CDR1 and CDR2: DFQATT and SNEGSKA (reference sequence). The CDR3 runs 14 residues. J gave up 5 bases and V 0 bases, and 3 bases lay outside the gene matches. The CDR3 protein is CSARETSGLDTQYF. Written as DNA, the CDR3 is TGCAGTGCTAGAGAGACTAGCGGCTTAGATACGCAGTATTTT.

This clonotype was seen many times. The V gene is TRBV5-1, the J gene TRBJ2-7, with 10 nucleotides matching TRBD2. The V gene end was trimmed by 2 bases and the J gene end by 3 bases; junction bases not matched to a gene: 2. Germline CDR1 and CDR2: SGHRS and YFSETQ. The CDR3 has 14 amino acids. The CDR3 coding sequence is TGCGCCAGCAGCTTTTCTAGCGGGGGCTACGAGCAGTACTTC. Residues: CASSFSSGGYEQYF.

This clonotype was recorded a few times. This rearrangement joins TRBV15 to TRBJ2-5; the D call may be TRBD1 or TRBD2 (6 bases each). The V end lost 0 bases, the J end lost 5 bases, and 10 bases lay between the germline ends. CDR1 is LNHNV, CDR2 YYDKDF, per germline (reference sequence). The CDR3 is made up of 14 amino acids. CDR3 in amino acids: CATSRDQGRETQYF. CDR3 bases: TGTGCCACCAGCAGAGATCAGGGGAGGGAGACCCAGTACTTC.

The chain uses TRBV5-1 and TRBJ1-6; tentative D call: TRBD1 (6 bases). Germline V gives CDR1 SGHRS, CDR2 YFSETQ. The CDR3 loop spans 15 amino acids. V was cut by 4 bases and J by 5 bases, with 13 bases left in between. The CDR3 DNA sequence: TGCGCCAGCAGCCTTCGGGACAATGATAATTCACCCCTCCACTTT. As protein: CASSLRDNDNSPLHF.

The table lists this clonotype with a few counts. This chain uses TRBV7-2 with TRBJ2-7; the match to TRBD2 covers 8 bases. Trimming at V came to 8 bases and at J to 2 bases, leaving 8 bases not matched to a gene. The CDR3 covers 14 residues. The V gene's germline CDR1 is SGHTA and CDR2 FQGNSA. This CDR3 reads CASRETSVTYEQYF. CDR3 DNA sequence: TGTGCCAGCCGGGAGACTAGCGTTACCTACGAGCAGTACTTC.

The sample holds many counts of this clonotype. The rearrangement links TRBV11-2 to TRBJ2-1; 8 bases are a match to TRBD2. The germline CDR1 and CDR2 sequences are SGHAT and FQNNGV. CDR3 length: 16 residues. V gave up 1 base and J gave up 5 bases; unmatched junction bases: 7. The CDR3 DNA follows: TGTGCCAGCAGCTTAGCGGGGCGGGGGGTTAACAATGAGCAGTTCTTC. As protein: CASSLAGRGVNNEQFF.

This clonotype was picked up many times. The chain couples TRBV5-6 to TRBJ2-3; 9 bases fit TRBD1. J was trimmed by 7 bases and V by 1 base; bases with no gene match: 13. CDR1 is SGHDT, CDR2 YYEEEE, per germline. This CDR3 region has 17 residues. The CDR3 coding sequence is TGTGCCAGCAGCTTGCTCTTCGGGGACAGGGAGGACCATACGCAGTATTTT. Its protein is CASSLLFGDREDHTQYF.

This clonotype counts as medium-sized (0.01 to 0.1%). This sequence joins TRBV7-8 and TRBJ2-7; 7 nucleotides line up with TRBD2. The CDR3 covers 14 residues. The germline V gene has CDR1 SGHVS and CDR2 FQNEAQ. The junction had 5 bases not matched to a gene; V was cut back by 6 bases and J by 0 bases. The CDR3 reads CASRNGRFSYEQYF. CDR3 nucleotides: TGTGCCAGCAGGAACGGGAGGTTCTCCTACGAGCAGTACTTC.

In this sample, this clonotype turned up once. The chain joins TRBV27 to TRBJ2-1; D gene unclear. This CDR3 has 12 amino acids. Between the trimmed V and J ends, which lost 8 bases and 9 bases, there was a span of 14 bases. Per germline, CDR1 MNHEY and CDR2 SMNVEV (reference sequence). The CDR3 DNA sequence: TGTGCCAGCGGGTGTCGAGGTGGTGAGCAGTTCTTC. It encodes CASGCRGGEQFF.